Following are 26 T cell receptor beta chains from one sample sequenced in a study of cytomegalovirus exposure and HLA in healthy donors. 60 Vbeta and 13 Jbeta primers were used in PCR. Some clones are missing from TCRdb's copy, which holds only in-frame ones; the method was immunoSEQ multiplex PCR. The sample has about 62,000 clones; around 87% are singletons. The sequenced material came from PBMCs. The receptors were gathered from a young man in good health and CMV-seronegative.

This chain connects TRBV14 to TRBJ2-3, with D possibly matching TRBD2 (6 bases). V gave up 3 bases and J gave up 5 bases, with 18 bases separating them. The CDR3 extends over 16 amino acids. The germline gives CDR1 SGHDN, CDR2 FVKESK. The CDR3 region has the DNA TGTGCCAGCAGCCAGGCCCCGGGACTGACAGAAGATACGCAGTATTTT. Protein: CASSQAPGLTEDTQYF. Based on the CDR3 plus reference TRBV14 and TRBJ2-3, the full variable domain is EAGVTQFPSHSVIEKGQTVTLRCDPISGHDNLYWYRRVMGKEIKFLLHFVKESKQDESGMPNNRFLAERTGGTYSTLKVQPAELEDSGVYFCASSQAPGLTEDTQYFGPGTRLTVL.

In nucleotides, the CDR3 is TGTGCCAGCAGCTTACCCGGACCAGGGGGCACCTACGAGCAGTACTTC. It codes for CASSLPGPGGTYEQYF. The chain has TRBV7-6 and TRBJ2-7; 8 bases map to TRBD1. The V gene end was trimmed by 2 bases and the J gene end by 2 bases; junction bases not matched to a gene: 8. CDR3 length equals 16 residues. The germline V gene has CDR1 SGHVS and CDR2 FNYEAQ.

This clone was recorded only once. This chain joins TRBV5-1 and TRBJ1-5, with 9 bases identical to TRBD1. The V gene end was trimmed by 2 bases and the J gene end by 5 bases; junction bases not matched to a gene: 2. The V gene's germline CDR1 is SGHRS and CDR2 YFSETQ. This CDR3 region has 14 residues. DNA for the CDR3: TGCGCCAGCAGCTTAGGGACAGGGTATCAGCCCCAGCATTTT. The encoded protein is CASSLGTGYQPQHF.

The chain couples TRBV6-6 to TRBJ1-4; D may be TRBD1 (5 bases). The ends were cut back, 2 bases at V and 6 bases at J, with 10 bases in the middle. From germline, CDR1 is MNHNY and CDR2 SVGAGI (reference sequence). This CDR3 spans 14 amino acids. CDR3 residues: CASSYRGGDEKLFF. The DNA of the CDR3 is TGTGCCAGCAGTTACAGGGGAGGGGATGAAAAACTGTTTTTT.

This chain links TRBV11-3 with TRBJ1-5; tentative D call: TRBD1 (5 bases). Germline CDR1 is SGHNT and CDR2 is YENEEA. Trimming shortened V by 4 bases and J by 5 bases, and 6 bases separated the two germline ends. The CDR3 has 12 amino acids. CDR3 sequence reads: CASSWGDQPQHF. The CDR3 bases are TGTGCCAGCAGCTGGGGGGATCAGCCCCAGCATTTT.

This clone ranks as medium-sized. The chain combines TRBV11-2 with TRBJ1-2; D is unresolved. CDR1 is SGHAT and CDR2 is FQNNGV in the germline V gene. Trimming shortened V by 5 bases and J by 0 bases, and 22 bases separated the two germline ends. CDR3 length: 18 amino acids. The CDR3 region has the DNA TGTGCCAGCAGCCCCTCGGGAGGAGAAGCGTTAGCTAACTATGGCTACACCTTC. As protein: CASSPSGGEALANYGYTF.

V is TRBV5-1 and J is TRBJ1-6, with TRBD1 as a possible D gene (6 bases). This CDR3 spans 16 amino acids. V dropped 4 bases and J dropped 5 bases, with 16 bases sitting between them. Germline CDR1 SGHRS, CDR2 YFSETQ. The CDR3 DNA reads TGCGCCAGCAGCCCGAACAGACAGGTGGATAATTCACCCCTCCACTTT. Encoded protein: CASSPNRQVDNSPLHF. The variable domain in full, completed from reference TRBV5-1 and TRBJ1-6, reads KAGVTQTPRYLIKTRGQQVTLSCSPISGHRSVSWYQQTPGQGLQFLFEYFSETQRNKGNFPGRFSGRQFSNSRSEMNVSTLELGDSALYLCASSPNRQVDNSPLHFGNGTRLTVT.

The gene calls are TRBV7-9 and TRBJ1-4; D is possibly TRBD1 (6 bases). This CDR3 has 15 amino acids. V was shortened by 4 bases and J by 5 bases, with 14 bases between the two germline ends. CDR1 is SEHNR, CDR2 FQNEAQ, per germline (reference sequence). This chain's CDR3 is CASSSPDRLNEKLFF. The CDR3 DNA is TGTGCCAGCAGCTCCCCGGACAGACTAAATGAAAAACTGTTTTTT.

V gene TRBV4-2 combines with J gene TRBJ2-3; D is possibly TRBD2 (7 bases). V lost 0 bases and J lost 3, with 16 bases in between. Germline CDR1 reads LGHNA; CDR2 reads YNFKEQ. The CDR3 consists of 17 residues. This CDR3 is CASSQDRQGGGTDTQYF. DNA of the CDR3: TGTGCCAGCAGCCAAGATAGGCAGGGAGGGGGTACAGATACGCAGTATTTT.

The chain links TRBV4-2 to TRBJ2-5, with D possibly TRBD1 on 5 matching bases. With 2 bases removed from V and 4 bases from J, the gap between germline ends came to 5 bases. The germline V gene has CDR1 LGHNA and CDR2 YNFKEQ. The CDR3 contains 12 residues. The CDR3 nucleotides read TGTGCCAGCAGCCAAAGGGGAGAGACCCAGTACTTC. Residues: CASSQRGETQYF.

V and J are TRBV6-5 and TRBJ2-7; TRBD2 agrees at 7 bases. With 5 bases clipped from V and 0 bases from J, the junction kept 4 bases outside the gene matches. CDR3 length: 14 amino acids. The germline CDR1 and CDR2 sequences are MNHEY and SVGAGI. The CDR3 nucleotides read TGTGCCAGCAGTCAACGGGGGGACTCCTACGAGCAGTACTTC. Encoded protein: CASSQRGDSYEQYF.

The V gene is TRBV9, the J gene TRBJ2-7; D call uncertain. This CDR3 is built from 15 residues. Trimming removed 3 bases from V and 1 base from J, with 14 bases in between. The V gene's germline CDR1 is SGDLS and CDR2 YYNGEE. The CDR3 loop is CASSAAPGASYEQYF. As DNA, the CDR3 is TGTGCCAGCAGCGCCGCCCCGGGTGCTTCCTACGAGCAGTACTTC.

This clone was counted a single time. The V gene is TRBV9, the J gene TRBJ1-2, with 9 bases matching TRBD1. Germline values: CDR1 SGDLS, CDR2 YYNGEE. The length of the CDR3 is 14 residues. V lost 6 bases, J lost 8 bases, and 11 bases stayed unmatched. DNA of the CDR3: TGTGCCAGCAATCACTTGGGACAGGGCTGGGGCTACACCTTC. As protein: CASNHLGQGWGYTF.

This chain connects TRBV11-2 to TRBJ1-1; tentative D call: TRBD1 (5 bases). This CDR3 spans 13 amino acids. Germline CDR1 is SGHAT and CDR2 is FQNNGV. The germline V and J ends were trimmed by 2 bases and 3 bases, with 7 bases remaining between them. CDR3 residues: CASSLSGDTEAFF. The CDR3 DNA reads TGTGCCAGCAGCTTATCGGGGGACACTGAAGCTTTCTTT.

This chain uses TRBV19 with TRBJ1-5; D is unclear. The CDR3 runs 13 residues. V gave up 5 bases and J gave up 11 bases, with 16 bases separating them. Germline V lookup: CDR1 LNHDA, CDR2 SQIVND (reference sequence). DNA for the CDR3: TGTGCCAGTAGTCTCGGCCTCAACCAGGCCCAGCATTTT. Translation gives CASSLGLNQAQHF.

The chain is built from TRBV19 and TRBJ1-1; no clear D. V was clipped by 4 bases and J by 5 bases, with 8 bases between them. Germline values: CDR1 LNHDA, CDR2 SQIVND (reference sequence). The CDR3 spans 12 residues. The CDR3 coding sequence is TGTGCCAGTAGTACGGGGATGACTGAAGCTTTCTTT. Translated: CASSTGMTEAFF.

This clone was seen a single time. The chain links TRBV5-1 to TRBJ2-3, with 13 bases identical to TRBD2. With 4 bases clipped from V and 0 bases from J, the junction kept 5 bases outside the gene matches. Germline CDR1 SGHRS, CDR2 YFSETQ. The CDR3 spans 17 residues. The CDR3 coding sequence is TGCGCCAGCAGCGGACTAGCGGGGGATTTCAGCACAGATACGCAGTATTTT. It codes for CASSGLAGDFSTDTQYF.

This clone was counted a single time. The J gene is TRBJ1-1, the V gene TRBV29-1; TRBD1 aligns across 8 bases. The CDR3 contains 14 residues. The germline V gene has CDR1 SQVTM and CDR2 ANQGSEA. V was pared by 7 bases and J by 1 base, with 8 bases of the junction left unmatched. The CDR3 DNA is TGCAGCGCCCCGGACAGGGACGGGAACACTGAAGCTTTCTTT. Amino acid sequence: CSAPDRDGNTEAFF. Drawing the rest from reference TRBV29-1 and TRBJ1-1, the complete variable domain is SAVISQKPSRDICQRGTSLTIQCQVDSQVTMMFWYRQQPGQSLTLIATANQGSEATYESGFVIDKFPISRPNLTFSTLTVSNMSPEDSSIYLCSAPDRDGNTEAFFGQGTRLTVV.

This clone has more than one count but fewer than ten. This chain links TRBV4-1 with TRBJ1-5, with TRBD1 as a possible D gene (6 bases). The germline V gene encodes CDR1 MGHRA and CDR2 YSYEKL. CDR3 length equals 14 residues. V lost 0 bases and J 9 bases, leaving 12 bases between the germline ends. CDR3 bases: TGCGCCAGCAGCCAAGATTCGACAGGACTGCCCCAGCATTTT. Its protein is CASSQDSTGLPQHF.

The genes are TRBV30 and TRBJ1-5; D not resolved. This CDR3 region has 14 residues. Germline CDR1 and CDR2: GTSNPN and SVGIG (reference sequence). V was clipped by 1 base and J by 7 bases, with 14 bases between them. The DNA of the CDR3 is TGTGCCTGGAGTGCCGACGTGGGAGGCCAGCCCCAGCATTTT. Its translation is CAWSADVGGQPQHF.

The chain links TRBV20-1 to TRBJ2-1; D possibly corresponds to TRBD1 (6 bases). Germline CDR1 DFQATT, CDR2 SNEGSKA (reference sequence). The CDR3 runs to 11 residues. The germline V and J ends were trimmed by 3 bases and 9 bases, with 9 bases remaining between them. The CDR3 loop reads CSASRRGEQFF. The CDR3 DNA reads as TGCAGTGCTAGTCGCAGGGGTGAGCAGTTCTTC.

V and J are TRBV11-1 and TRBJ1-4; D may be TRBD1 (5 bases). The germline gives CDR1 SGHAT, CDR2 FQDESV (reference sequence). V was shortened by 0 bases and J by 6 bases, with 11 bases between the two germline ends. CDR3 length equals 15 residues. In DNA, the CDR3 is TGTGCCAGCAGCTTAGCCAGGACAATCGATGAAAAACTGTTTTTT. Protein product: CASSLARTIDEKLFF.

The chain uses TRBV11-3 and TRBJ1-1; D gene uncertain. In germline, CDR1 is SGHNT, CDR2 YENEEA. This CDR3 comprises 14 residues. V dropped 5 bases and J dropped 1 base, with 11 bases sitting between them. Here the CDR3 DNA reads TGTGCCAGCAGCCCATCGGAGGGGAACACTGAAGCTTTCTTT. Protein sequence: CASSPSEGNTEAFF. The variable domain in full, with the rest retrieved from reference TRBV11-3 and TRBJ1-1, is EAGVVQSPRYKIIEKKQPVAFWCNPISGHNTLYWYLQNLGQGPELLIRYENEEAVDDSQLPKDRFSAERLKGVDSTLKIQPAELGDSAVYLCASSPSEGNTEAFFGQGTRLTVV.

V usage is TRBV27 and J usage is TRBJ2-1, with 8 positions matching TRBD1. The V gene's germline CDR1 is MNHEY and CDR2 SMNVEV (reference sequence). J lost 4 bases, V lost 7 bases, and 6 bases had no gene match. The CDR3 is 14 residues long. The CDR3 protein is CASNDRGLYNEQFF. CDR3 DNA: TGTGCCAGCAATGACAGGGGACTTTACAATGAGCAGTTCTTC.

This clone was detected once. The DNA of the CDR3 is TGCGCCAGCAGCCATACGGTAGCGGGGGGAAGATACGAGCAGTACTTC. Translating gives CASSHTVAGGRYEQYF. This chain links TRBV4-1 with TRBJ2-7, with TRBD2 identical over 10 bases. V lost 3 bases and J lost 4; bases outside the gene matches: 9. CDR1 and CDR2 from the germline V gene are MGHRA and YSYEKL. The CDR3 is 16 residues long.

This chain connects TRBV21-1 to TRBJ2-3; no check of the table's D call, TRBD2, against the DNA was made. TRBV21-1 counts as a pseudogene. CDR3 size: 13 residues. CDR3 sequence reads: CASNTSVGDTQYF. CDR3 DNA: TGTGCCAGCAACACTAGCGTAGGCGATACGCAGTATTTT.